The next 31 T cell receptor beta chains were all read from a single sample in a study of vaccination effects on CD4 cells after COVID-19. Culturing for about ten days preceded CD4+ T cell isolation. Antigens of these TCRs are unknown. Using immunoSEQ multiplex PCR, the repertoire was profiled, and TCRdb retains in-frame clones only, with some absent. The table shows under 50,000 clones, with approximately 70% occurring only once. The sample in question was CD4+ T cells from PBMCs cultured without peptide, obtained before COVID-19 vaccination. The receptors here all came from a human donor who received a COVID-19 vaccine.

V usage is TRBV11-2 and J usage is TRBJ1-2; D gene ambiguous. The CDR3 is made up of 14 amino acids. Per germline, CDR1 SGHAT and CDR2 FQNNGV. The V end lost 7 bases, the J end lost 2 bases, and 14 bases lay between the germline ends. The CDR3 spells CASTITDLNYGYTF. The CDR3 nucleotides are TGTGCCAGCACAATTACGGACCTCAACTATGGCTACACCTTC.

CDR3 region: CASSSPGVLSPLHF. The DNA for the CDR3 is TGTGCCAGCAGCTCCCCGGGAGTCCTGTCACCCCTCCACTTT. The chain recombines TRBV7-2 with TRBJ1-6, with no clear D. Trimming took 4 bases from V and 10 from J, leaving 14 bases between them. In germline, CDR1 is SGHTA, CDR2 FQGNSA. The CDR3 is 14 residues long.

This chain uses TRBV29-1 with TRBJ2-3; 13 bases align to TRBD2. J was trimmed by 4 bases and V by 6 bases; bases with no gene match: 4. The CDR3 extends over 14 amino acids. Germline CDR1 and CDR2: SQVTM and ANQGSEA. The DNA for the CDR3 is TGCAGCGTGGGGACTAGCGGGGTGGCAGATACGCAGTATTTT. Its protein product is CSVGTSGVADTQYF.

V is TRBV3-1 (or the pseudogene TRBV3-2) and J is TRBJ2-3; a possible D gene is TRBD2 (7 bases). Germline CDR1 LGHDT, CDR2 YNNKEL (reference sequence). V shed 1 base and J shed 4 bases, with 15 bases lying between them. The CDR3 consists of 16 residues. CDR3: CASSQVGGAPSDTQYF. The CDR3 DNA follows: TGTGCCAGCAGCCAAGTTGGGGGGGCCCCTTCAGATACGCAGTATTTT.

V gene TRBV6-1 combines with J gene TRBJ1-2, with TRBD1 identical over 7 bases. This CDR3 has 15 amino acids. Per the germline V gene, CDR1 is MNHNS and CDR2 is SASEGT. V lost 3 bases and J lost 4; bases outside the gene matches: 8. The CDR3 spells CASSDSRGMVYGYTF. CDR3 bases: TGTGCCAGCAGTGACAGCAGGGGGATGGTCTATGGCTACACCTTC.

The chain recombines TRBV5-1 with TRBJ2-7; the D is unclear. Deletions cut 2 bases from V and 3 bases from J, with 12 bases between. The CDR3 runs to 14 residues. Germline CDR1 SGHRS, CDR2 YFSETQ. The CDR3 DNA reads TGCGCCAGCAGCTTCCGCCTAGGCCTCTACGAGCAGTACTTC. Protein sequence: CASSFRLGLYEQYF. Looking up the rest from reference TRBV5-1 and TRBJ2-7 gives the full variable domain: KAGVTQTPRYLIKTRGQQVTLSCSPISGHRSVSWYQQTPGQGLQFLFEYFSETQRNKGNFPGRFSGRQFSNSRSEMNVSTLELGDSALYLCASSFRLGLYEQYFGPGTRLTVT.

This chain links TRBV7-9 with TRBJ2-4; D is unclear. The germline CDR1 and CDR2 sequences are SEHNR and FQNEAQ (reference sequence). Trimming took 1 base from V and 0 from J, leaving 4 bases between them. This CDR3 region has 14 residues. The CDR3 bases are TGTGCCAGCAGCTTAGGTTTAGCCAAAAACATTCAGTACTTC. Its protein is CASSLGLAKNIQYF.

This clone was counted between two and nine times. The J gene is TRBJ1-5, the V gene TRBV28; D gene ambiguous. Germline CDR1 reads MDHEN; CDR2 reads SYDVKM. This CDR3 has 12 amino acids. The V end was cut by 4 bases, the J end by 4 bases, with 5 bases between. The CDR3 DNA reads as TGTGCCAGCAGTTCCCTTAATCAGCCCCAGCATTTT. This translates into CASSSLNQPQHF.

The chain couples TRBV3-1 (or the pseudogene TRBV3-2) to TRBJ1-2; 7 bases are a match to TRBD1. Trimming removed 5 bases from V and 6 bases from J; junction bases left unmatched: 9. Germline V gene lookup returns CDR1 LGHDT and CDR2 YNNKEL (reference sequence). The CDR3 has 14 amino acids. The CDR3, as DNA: TGTGCCAGCAGCTACCTGACAGGGAGAAATGGCTACACCTTC. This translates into CASSYLTGRNGYTF.

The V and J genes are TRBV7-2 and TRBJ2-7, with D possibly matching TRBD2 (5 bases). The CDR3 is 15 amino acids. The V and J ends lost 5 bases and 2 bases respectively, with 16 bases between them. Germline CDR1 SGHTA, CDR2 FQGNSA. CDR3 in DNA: TGTGCCAGCAGCCGCTTCGTAGCGTCTACCTACGAGCAGTACTTC. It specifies CASSRFVASTYEQYF.

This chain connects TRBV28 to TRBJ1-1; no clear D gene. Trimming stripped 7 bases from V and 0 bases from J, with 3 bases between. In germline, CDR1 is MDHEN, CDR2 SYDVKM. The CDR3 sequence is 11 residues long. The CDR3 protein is CASTMNTEAFF. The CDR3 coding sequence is TGTGCCAGCACCATGAACACTGAAGCTTTCTTT.

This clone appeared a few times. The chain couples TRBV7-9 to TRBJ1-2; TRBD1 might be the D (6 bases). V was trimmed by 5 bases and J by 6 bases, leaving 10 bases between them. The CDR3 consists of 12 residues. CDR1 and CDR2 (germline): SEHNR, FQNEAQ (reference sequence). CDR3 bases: TGTGCCAGCAGCAACAGGGTTCATGGCTACACCTTC. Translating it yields CASSNRVHGYTF.

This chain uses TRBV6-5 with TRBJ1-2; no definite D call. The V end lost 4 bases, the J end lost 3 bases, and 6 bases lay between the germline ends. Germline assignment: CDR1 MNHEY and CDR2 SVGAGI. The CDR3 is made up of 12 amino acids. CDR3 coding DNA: TGTGCCAGCAGTTCAGGACACTATGGCTACACCTTC. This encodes CASSSGHYGYTF.

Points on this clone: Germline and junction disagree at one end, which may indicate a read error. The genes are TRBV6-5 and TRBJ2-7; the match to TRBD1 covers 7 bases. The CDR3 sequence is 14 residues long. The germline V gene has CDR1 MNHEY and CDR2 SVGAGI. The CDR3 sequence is CASSSYRDSLYRHF. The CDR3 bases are TGTGCCAGCAGTTCTTACCGGGACAGCCTTTACCGACACTTC.

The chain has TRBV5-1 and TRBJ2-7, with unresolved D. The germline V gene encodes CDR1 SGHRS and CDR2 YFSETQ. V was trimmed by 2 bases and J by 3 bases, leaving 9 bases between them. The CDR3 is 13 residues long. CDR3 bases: TGCGCCAGCAGCTTTTCCCTCGACTACGAGCAGTACTTC. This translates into CASSFSLDYEQYF.

The CDR3 loop reads CASSAGLILTGELFF. Written as DNA, the CDR3 is TGTGCCAGCAGCGCGGGACTCATCCTAACCGGGGAGCTGTTTTTT. The chain uses TRBV7-2 and TRBJ2-2; a weak D match, TRBD2 (6 bases). The germline V gene has CDR1 SGHTA and CDR2 FQGNSA. The CDR3 is made up of 15 amino acids. The germline V and J ends were trimmed by 5 bases and 5 bases, with 15 bases remaining between them.

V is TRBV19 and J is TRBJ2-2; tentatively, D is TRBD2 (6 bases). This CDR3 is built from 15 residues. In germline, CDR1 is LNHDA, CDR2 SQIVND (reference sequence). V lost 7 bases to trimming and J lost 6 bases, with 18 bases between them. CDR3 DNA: TGTGCCAGTACCCTAATTCTTGGGGGGTCCGGGGAGCTGTTTTTT. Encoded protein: CASTLILGGSGELFF.

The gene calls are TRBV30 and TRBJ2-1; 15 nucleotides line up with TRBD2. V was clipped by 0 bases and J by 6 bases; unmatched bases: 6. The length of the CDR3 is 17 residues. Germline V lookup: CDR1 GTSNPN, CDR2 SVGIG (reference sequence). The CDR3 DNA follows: TGTGCCTGGAGTGTAGTTAGGACTAGCGGGGGGGCCAATGAGCAGTTCTTC. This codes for CAWSVVRTSGGANEQFF.

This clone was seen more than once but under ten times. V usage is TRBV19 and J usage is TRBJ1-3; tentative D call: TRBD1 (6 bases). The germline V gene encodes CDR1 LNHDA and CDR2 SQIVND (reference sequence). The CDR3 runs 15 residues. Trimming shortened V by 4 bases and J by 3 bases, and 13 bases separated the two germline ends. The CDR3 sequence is CASSTQNRVGNTIYF. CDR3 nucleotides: TGTGCCAGTAGTACGCAAAACAGGGTTGGAAACACCATATATTTT.

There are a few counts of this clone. The CDR3, as DNA: TGTGCCAGCACCACCGACAGGGCTGGGGAGCAGTACTTC. Translating gives CASTTDRAGEQYF. The chain is built from TRBV5-4 and TRBJ2-7, with 7 positions matching TRBD1. With V trimmed by 6 bases and J by 7 bases, 10 bases remained unmatched. The CDR3 runs 13 residues. Germline CDR1 reads SGHNT; CDR2 reads YYREEE (reference sequence).

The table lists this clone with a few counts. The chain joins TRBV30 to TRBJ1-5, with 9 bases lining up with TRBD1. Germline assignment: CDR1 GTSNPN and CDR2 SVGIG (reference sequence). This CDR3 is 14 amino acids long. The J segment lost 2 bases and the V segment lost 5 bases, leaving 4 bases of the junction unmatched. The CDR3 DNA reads TGTGCCTGGTCACAGGGGGCAGGCAATCAGCCCCAGCATTTT. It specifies CAWSQGAGNQPQHF.

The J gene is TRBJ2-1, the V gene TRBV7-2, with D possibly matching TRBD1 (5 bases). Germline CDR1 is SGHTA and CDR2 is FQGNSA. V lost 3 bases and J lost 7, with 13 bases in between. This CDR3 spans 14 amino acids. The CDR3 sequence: CASSLGQKGNEQFF. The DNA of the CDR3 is TGTGCCAGCAGCTTGGGCCAGAAGGGGAATGAGCAGTTCTTC.

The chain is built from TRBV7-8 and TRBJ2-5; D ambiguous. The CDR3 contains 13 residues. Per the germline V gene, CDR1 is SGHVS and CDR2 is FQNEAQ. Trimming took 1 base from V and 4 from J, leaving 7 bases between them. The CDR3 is CASSLGARETQYF. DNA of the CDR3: TGTGCCAGCAGCTTAGGGGCCCGAGAGACCCAGTACTTC.

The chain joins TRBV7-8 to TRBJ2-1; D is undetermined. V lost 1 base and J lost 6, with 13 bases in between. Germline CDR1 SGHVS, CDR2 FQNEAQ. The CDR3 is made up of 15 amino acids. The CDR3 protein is CASSLGSVARNEQFF. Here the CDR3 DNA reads TGTGCCAGCAGCTTAGGATCGGTAGCACGCAATGAGCAGTTCTTC.

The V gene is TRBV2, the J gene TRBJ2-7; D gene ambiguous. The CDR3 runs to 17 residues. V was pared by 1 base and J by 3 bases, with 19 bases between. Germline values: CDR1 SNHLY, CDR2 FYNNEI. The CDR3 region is CASSEEGLGQPYYEQYF. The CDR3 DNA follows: TGTGCCAGCAGTGAAGAAGGTTTAGGGCAGCCCTACTACGAGCAGTACTTC.

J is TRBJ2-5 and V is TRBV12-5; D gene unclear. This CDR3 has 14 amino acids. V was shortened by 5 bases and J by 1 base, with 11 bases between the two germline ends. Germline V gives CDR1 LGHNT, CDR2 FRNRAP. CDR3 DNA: TGTGCTAGTGGTCCCCCCTCGATCCAAGAGACCCAGTACTTC. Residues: CASGPPSIQETQYF. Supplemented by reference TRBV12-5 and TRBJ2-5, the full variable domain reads DARVTQTPRHKVTEMGQEVTMRCQPILGHNTVFWYRQTMMQGLELLAYFRNRAPLDDSGMPKDRFSAEMPDATLATLKIQPSEPRDSAVYFCASGPPSIQETQYFGPGTRLLVL.

In DNA, the CDR3 is TGTGCCAGCTCCCAACGACAGGGTGAAACAGATACGCAGTATTTT. Its translation: CASSQRQGETDTQYF. The V and J genes are TRBV18 and TRBJ2-3, with 7 bases aligning to TRBD1. V was pared by 6 bases and J by 3 bases, with 9 bases of the junction left unmatched. The germline gives CDR1 KGHSH, CDR2 LQKENI. The CDR3 covers 15 residues.

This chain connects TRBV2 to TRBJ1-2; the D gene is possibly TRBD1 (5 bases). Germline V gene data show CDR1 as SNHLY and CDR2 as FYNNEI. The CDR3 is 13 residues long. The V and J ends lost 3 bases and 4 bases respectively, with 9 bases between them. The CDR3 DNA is TGTGCCAGCAGTGATTGGGGGGGCTATGGCTACACCTTC. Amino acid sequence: CASSDWGGYGYTF.

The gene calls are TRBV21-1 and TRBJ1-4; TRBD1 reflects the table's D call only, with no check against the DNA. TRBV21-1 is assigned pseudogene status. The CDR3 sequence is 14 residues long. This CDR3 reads CANPTGQVNEKLFF. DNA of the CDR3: TGTGCCAACCCCACGGGACAGGTTAATGAAAAACTGTTTTTT.

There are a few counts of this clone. The CDR3 here is CASSQGKANYGYTF. As DNA, the CDR3 is TGCGCCAGCAGCCAGGGTAAAGCTAACTATGGCTACACCTTC. This chain links TRBV5-1 with TRBJ1-2; TRBD1 is a possible D gene (5 bases). The V end was cut by 4 bases, the J end by 0 bases, with 10 bases between. CDR1 and CDR2 (germline): SGHRS, YFSETQ. The CDR3 sequence is 14 residues long.

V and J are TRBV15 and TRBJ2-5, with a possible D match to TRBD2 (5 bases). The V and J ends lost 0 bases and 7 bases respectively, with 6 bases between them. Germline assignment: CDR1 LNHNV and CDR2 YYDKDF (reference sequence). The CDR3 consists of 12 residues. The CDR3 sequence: CATSRDAGTQYF. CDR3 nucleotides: TGTGCCACCAGCAGAGATGCGGGGACCCAGTACTTC.